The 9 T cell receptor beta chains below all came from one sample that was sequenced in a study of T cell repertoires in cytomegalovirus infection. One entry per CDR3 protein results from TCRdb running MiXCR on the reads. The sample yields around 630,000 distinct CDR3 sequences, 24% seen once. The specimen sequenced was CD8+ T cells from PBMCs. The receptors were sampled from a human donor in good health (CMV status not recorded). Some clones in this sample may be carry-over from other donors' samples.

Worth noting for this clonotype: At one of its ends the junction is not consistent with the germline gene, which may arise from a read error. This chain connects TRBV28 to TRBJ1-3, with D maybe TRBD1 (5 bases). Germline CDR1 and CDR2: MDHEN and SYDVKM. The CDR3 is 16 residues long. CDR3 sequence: CVSTHGGTSSGNTIYF. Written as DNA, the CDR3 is TGTGTCAGCACCCATGGTGGGACGAGCTCTGGAAACACCATATATTTT. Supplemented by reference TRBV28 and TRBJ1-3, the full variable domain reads DVKVTQSSRYLVKRTGEKVFLECVQDMDHENMFWYRQDPGLGLRLIYFSYDVKMKEKGDIPEGYSVSREKKERFSLILESASTNQTSMYLCVSTHGGTSSGNTIYFGEGSWLTVV.

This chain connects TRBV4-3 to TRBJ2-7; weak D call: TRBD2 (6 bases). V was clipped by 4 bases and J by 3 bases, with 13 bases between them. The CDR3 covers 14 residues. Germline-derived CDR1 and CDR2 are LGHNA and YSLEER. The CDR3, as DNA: TGCGCCAGCAGCCCGAGCCTGGGGGGCTACGAGCAGTACGTC. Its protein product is CASSPSLGGYEQYV.

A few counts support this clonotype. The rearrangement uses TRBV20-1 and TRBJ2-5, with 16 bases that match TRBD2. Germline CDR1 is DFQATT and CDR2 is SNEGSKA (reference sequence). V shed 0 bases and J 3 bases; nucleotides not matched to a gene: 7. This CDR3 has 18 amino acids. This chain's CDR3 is CSARDRGLAGGLEETQYF. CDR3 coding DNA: TGCAGTGCTAGAGATAGGGGACTAGCGGGGGGGCTCGAAGAGACCCAGTACTTC.

CDR3 sequence: CASSEFNTEAFF. The CDR3 nucleotides are TGTGCCAGCAGTGAATTTAACACTGAAGCTTTCTTT. The chain carries TRBV25-1 and TRBJ1-1, with D unclear. V dropped 1 base and J dropped 2 bases, with 2 bases sitting between them. Germline CDR1 reads MGHDK; CDR2 reads SYGVNS. This CDR3 comprises 12 residues.

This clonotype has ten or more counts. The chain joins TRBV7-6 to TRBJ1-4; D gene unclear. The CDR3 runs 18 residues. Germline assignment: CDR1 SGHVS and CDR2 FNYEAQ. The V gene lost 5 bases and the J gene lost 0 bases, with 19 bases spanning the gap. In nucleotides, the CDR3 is TGTGCCAGCAGCCAACTTAGAGTGACAACAGCAACTAATGAAAAACTGTTTTTT. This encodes CASSQLRVTTATNEKLFF. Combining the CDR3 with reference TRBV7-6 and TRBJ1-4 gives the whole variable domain GAGVSQSPRYKVTKRGQDVALRCDPISGHVSLYWYRQALGQGPEFLTYFNYEAQQDKSGLPNDRFSAERPEGSISTLTIQRTEQRDSAMYRCASSQLRVTTATNEKLFFGSGTQLSVL.

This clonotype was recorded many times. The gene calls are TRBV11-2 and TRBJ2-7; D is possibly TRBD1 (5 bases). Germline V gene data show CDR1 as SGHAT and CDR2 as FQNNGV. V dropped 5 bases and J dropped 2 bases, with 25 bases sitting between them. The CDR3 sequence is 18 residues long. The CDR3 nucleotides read TGTGCCAGCAGCGTAACCTCCCGGGCAGGGCACATTGCCTACGAGCAGTACGTC. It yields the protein CASSVTSRAGHIAYEQYV.

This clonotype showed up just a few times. The CDR3 DNA follows: TGTGCCAGCAGCTTTCTCCCCAGTTACGAGCAGTACGTC. Residues: CASSFLPSYEQYV. This chain links TRBV7-9 with TRBJ2-7; D gene unclear. This CDR3 is 13 amino acids long. Trimming took off 3 bases at V and 4 bases at J, with 10 bases between the two ends. Germline CDR1 SEHNR, CDR2 FQNEAQ (reference sequence).

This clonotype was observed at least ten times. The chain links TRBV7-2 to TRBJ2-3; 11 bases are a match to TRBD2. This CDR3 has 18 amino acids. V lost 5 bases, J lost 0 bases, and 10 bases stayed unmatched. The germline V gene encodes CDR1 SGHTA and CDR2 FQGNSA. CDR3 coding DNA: TGTGCCAGCAGCGCGGGACTAGCGGAGTGGGATAGCACAGATACGCAGTATTTT. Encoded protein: CASSAGLAEWDSTDTQYF.

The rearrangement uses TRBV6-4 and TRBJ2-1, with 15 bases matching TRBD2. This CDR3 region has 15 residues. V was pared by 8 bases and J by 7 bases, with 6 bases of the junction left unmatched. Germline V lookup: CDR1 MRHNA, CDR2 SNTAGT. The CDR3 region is CASRTSGGAGNEQFF. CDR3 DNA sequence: TGTGCCAGCCGGACTAGCGGGGGGGCTGGGAATGAGCAGTTCTTC.